Listed below are T cell receptor beta chains from one sample, sequenced in a study of shared clonotypes between healthy human individuals. TCRdb's copy holds only in-frame clones and misses some; the assay was immunoSEQ multiplex PCR. This table holds 450,000 or so clones, about 74% found once. Sequencing was carried out using PBMCs. The receptors shown here come from a woman in her thirties or forties in good health. Some clones in this sample may be carry-over from other donors' samples. CDR3s include the opening cysteine and the closing phenylalanine or tryptophan.

>TRBV7-6|TRBJ2-2
CASSHAGSGALNTGELFF
>TRBV19|TRBJ2-1
CASSIEGFSYNEQFF
>TRBV5-4|TRBJ2-3
CASSLAGSTDTQYF
>TRBV15|TRBJ2-1
CATSRSLAAPEEFF
>TRBV6-4|TRBJ2-2
CASSETATGELFF
>TRBV18|TRBJ2-5
CASSPRPGPETQYF
>TRBV29-1|TRBJ2-2
CSVHGLAGELFF
>TRBV7-3|TRBJ2-1
CASSRTSGRYNEQFF
>TRBV5-1|TRBJ1-1
CASSPGTGGPEAFF
>TRBV10-3|TRBJ2-7
CAIAGGPGEQYF
>TRBV7-9|TRBJ2-1
CASSLDVHEQFF
>TRBV5-4|TRBJ2-1
CASSSPLLAGVAYNEQFF
>TRBV4-1|TRBJ1-4
CASSQDPLQFYNEKLFF
>TRBV5-1|TRBJ2-5
CASSSLGQREYQETQYF
>TRBV27|TRBJ2-7
CASSPQGQGGSYEQYF
>TRBV11-2|TRBJ2-7
CASSLSTSGSNEQYF
>TRBV28|TRBJ2-7
CASVGGPLSYEQYF
>TRBV11-3|TRBJ2-7
CASSLSGQGHYEQYF
>TRBV5-1|TRBJ1-3
CASSPDPGQKVSGNTIYF
>TRBV6-1|TRBJ2-7
CASSDDLGDEQYF
>TRBV7-7|TRBJ2-1
CASSLVPEAYNEQFF
>TRBV29-1|TRBJ1-2
CSVAGPTGYYGYTF
>TRBV6-5|TRBJ1-2
CASSPWEGDVNGYTF
>TRBV5-1|TRBJ2-7
CASRSLDIGSYEQYF
>TRBV6-1|TRBJ2-5
CASSQGRRSGSETQYF
>TRBV30|TRBJ2-7
CAWRGQGALTAYEQYF
>TRBV29-1|TRBJ2-1
CSVDKRPGAYNEQFF